Listed here are 9 T cell receptor beta chains from one sample, sequenced in a study of cytomegalovirus exposure and HLA in healthy donors. Sequencing was performed with immunoSEQ multiplex PCR; in TCRdb, only in-frame clones are kept and a portion is missing. Among fewer than 200,000 clones listed, about four fifths were seen once. Sequencing used PBMCs. These TCRs come from a woman between 18 and 29 years old in good health and CMV-seropositive.

The chain is built from TRBV19 and TRBJ1-6; 10 nucleotides line up with TRBD1. The CDR3 has 14 residues. Germline CDR1 LNHDA, CDR2 SQIVND (reference sequence). V shed 7 bases and J 6 bases; nucleotides not matched to a gene: 3. Here the CDR3 DNA reads TGTGCCAGTACAGGGACAGGGGCTAATTCACCCCTCCACTTT. This encodes CASTGTGANSPLHF.

This chain joins TRBV6-1 and TRBJ1-5, with TRBD1 as a possible D gene (6 bases). Germline-derived CDR1 and CDR2 are MNHNS and SASEGT. The CDR3 has 14 amino acids. The V end lost 4 bases, the J end lost 2 bases, and 9 bases lay between the germline ends. This CDR3 reads CASSVSGGNQPQHF. The CDR3 DNA follows: TGTGCCAGCAGTGTTTCAGGGGGCAATCAGCCCCAGCATTTT.

V is TRBV4-1 and J is TRBJ1-5; the match to TRBD1 covers 7 bases. The CDR3 length is 16 residues. J lost 5 bases, V lost 3 bases, and 10 bases had no gene match. Germline CDR1 reads MGHRA; CDR2 reads YSYEKL. The CDR3 reads CASSQLWTGRDQPQHF. The DNA of the CDR3 is TGCGCCAGCAGCCAGCTCTGGACAGGTCGGGATCAGCCCCAGCATTTT.

This chain connects TRBV18 to TRBJ2-1; 8 bases fit TRBD1. The CDR3 runs to 16 residues. V lost 6 bases, J lost 3 bases, and 10 bases stayed unmatched. Germline lookup yields CDR1 KGHSH and CDR2 LQKENI. In DNA form, the CDR3 reads TGTGCCAGCTCGCCGACAGGGGACCCCTACTACAATGAGCAGTTCTTC. Encoded protein: CASSPTGDPYYNEQFF. The full variable domain, with the rest looked up from reference TRBV18 and TRBJ2-1, is NAGVMQNPRHLVRRRGQEARLRCSPMKGHSHVYWYRQLPEEGLKFMVYLQKENIIDESGMPKERFSAEFPKEGPSILRIQQVVRGDSAAYFCASSPTGDPYYNEQFFGPGTRLTVL.

V gene TRBV5-1 combines with J gene TRBJ1-6, with 7 nucleotides matching TRBD1. The CDR3 runs to 15 residues. In germline, CDR1 is SGHRS, CDR2 YFSETQ. The V gene end was trimmed by 1 base and the J gene end by 7 bases; junction bases not matched to a gene: 5. The CDR3 loop is CASSLYGRGNSPLHF. The CDR3 nucleotides read TGCGCCAGCAGCTTGTATGGCAGGGGGAATTCACCCCTCCACTTT. The full variable domain, completed using reference TRBV5-1 and TRBJ1-6, is KAGVTQTPRYLIKTRGQQVTLSCSPISGHRSVSWYQQTPGQGLQFLFEYFSETQRNKGNFPGRFSGRQFSNSRSEMNVSTLELGDSALYLCASSLYGRGNSPLHFGNGTRLTVT.

The V and J genes are TRBV6-6 and TRBJ1-3; tentatively, D is TRBD1 (6 bases). The CDR3 extends over 12 amino acids. Germline CDR1 MNHNY, CDR2 SVGAGI (reference sequence). V lost 7 bases and J 4 bases, leaving 8 bases between the germline ends. The CDR3 nucleotides read TGTGCCAGCACAGGACAGGGAAACACCATATATTTT. Residues: CASTGQGNTIYF.

The V call is TRBV5-1, the J call TRBJ2-2; possible D gene TRBD1, 5 bases. This CDR3 is built from 15 residues. Trimming shortened V by 3 bases and J by 6 bases, and 15 bases separated the two germline ends. Germline-derived CDR1 and CDR2 are SGHRS and YFSETQ. The CDR3 spells CASSSDPQGSGELFF. CDR3 bases: TGCGCCAGCAGCTCAGATCCCCAGGGTTCCGGGGAGCTGTTTTTT.

The chain recombines TRBV6-5 with TRBJ1-2, with 9 bases lining up with TRBD1. J was trimmed by 8 bases and V by 5 bases; bases with no gene match: 6. The germline V gene has CDR1 MNHEY and CDR2 SVGAGI. This CDR3 is built from 13 residues. CDR3 nucleotides: TGTGCCAGCAGTCCTACAGGGGGCGCGGGCTACACCTTC. This translates into CASSPTGGAGYTF.

The chain has TRBV20-1 and TRBJ2-3; D is undetermined. The CDR3 covers 11 residues. The germline V and J ends were trimmed by 7 bases and 6 bases, with 11 bases remaining between them. Per the germline V gene, CDR1 is DFQATT and CDR2 is SNEGSKA (reference sequence). The CDR3 region has the DNA TGCAGTGGATCCGAGTCCGATACGCAGTATTTT. Encoded protein: CSGSESDTQYF.